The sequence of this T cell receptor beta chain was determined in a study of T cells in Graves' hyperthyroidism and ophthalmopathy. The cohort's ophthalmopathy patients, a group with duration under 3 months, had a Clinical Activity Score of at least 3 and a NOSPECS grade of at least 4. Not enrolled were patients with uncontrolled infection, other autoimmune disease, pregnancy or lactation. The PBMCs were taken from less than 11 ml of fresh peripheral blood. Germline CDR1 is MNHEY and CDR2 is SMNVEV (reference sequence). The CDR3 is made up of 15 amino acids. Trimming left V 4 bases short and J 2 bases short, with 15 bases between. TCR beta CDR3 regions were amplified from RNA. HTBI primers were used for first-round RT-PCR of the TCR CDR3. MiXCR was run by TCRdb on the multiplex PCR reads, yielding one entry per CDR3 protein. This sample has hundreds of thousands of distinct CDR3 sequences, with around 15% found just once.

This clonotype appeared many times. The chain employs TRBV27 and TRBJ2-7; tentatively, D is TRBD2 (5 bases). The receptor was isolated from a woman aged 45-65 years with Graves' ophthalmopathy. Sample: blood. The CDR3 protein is CASSYGLQTTYEQYF. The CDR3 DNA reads TGTGCCAGCAGTTACGGACTCCAAACCACCTACGAGCAGTACTTC.